This T cell receptor beta chain was obtained from a study of blood T cell repertoires in COVID-19. In this sample, this clone turned up once. In germline, CDR1 is GTSNPN, CDR2 SVGIG (reference sequence). CDR3 length: 11 residues. The V end was cut by 1 base, the J end by 7 bases, with 7 bases between. Libraries were prepared by immunoSEQ multiplex PCR; TCRdb keeps only in-frame clonotypes and omits some of them. The sample gives some 180,000 clones, about 80% of which show up once; 4% to 6.5% is in the top ten. The TCR originated in an older woman with acute COVID-19. The chain recombines TRBV30 with TRBJ1-2, with D uncertain. What was sequenced was PBMCs or T cells enriched from blood (not recorded which). The CDR3 region has the DNA TGTGCCTGGAGTGGAGGGCTTGGCTACACCTTC. Its protein product is CAWSGGLGYTF.